The rows below give T cell receptor beta chains drawn from one sample of a study of PD-1 blockade in classical Hodgkin lymphoma. Clones were read by immunoSEQ multiplex PCR, and TCRdb kept only the in-frame ones, dropping some. In the table there are fewer than 90,000 clones, 90% to 95% of which are singletons. This specimen was peripheral blood mononuclear cells (PBMCs), taken at baseline. The receptors were gathered from a human donor with classical Hodgkin lymphoma. Each CDR3 is given with its conserved first and last residue. A D gene is named only where the DNA matches it firmly. Clone sizes are given selectively: once, few, many, or a class where the clone is expanded.

TGTGCCAGCAGCCCCGGGACATCGAATCAGCCCCAGCATTTT	CASSPGTSNQPQHF	-	-	TRBV7-8	TRBJ1-5
TGTGCCAGCAGCTTCACAGGGCTACAAGAAAAACTGTTTTTT	CASSFTGLQEKLFF	-	-	TRBV5-6	TRBJ1-4
TGTGCCAGCAGCGACCACGGAAGCTCCATCGAGCAGTACTTC	CASSDHGSSIEQYF	-	-	TRBV9	TRBJ2-7
TGCGCCAGCAGCTTGGCCTTGAGACTAGGGGAAGAGACCCAGTACTTC	CASSLALRLGEETQYF	-	-	TRBV5-1	TRBJ2-5
TGTGCCATCAGTGAGTCAGGGGGGGCTAGCGGGAGCTACAATGAGCAGTTCTTC	CAISESGGASGSYNEQFF	-	TRBD2	TRBV10-3	TRBJ2-1
TGTGCCAGCAGTAACGGGGGTCCGCTGGAGACCCAGTACTTC	CASSNGGPLETQYF	-	-	TRBV5-4	TRBJ2-5
TGTGCCAGCAGTGGCCCCCCTCGATTGAACACTGAAGCTTTCTTT	CASSGPPRLNTEAFF	few	-	TRBV25-1	TRBJ1-1
TGTGCCAGCAGCGAGGGACTAGCGGGGGGCACAGATACGCAGTATTTT	CASSEGLAGGTDTQYF	-	TRBD2	TRBV2	TRBJ2-3
TGTGCCAGCTATGCTAGCACAGATACGCAGTATTTT	CASYASTDTQYF	-	-	TRBV28	TRBJ2-3
TGTGCCAGCAGCTCCTCAACAGGAACCTACGAGCAGTACTTC	CASSSSTGTYEQYF	-	-	TRBV5-6	TRBJ2-7
TGCAGCGTTGAATTGGGGACTAGCGCGGGTGAGCAGTTCTTC	CSVELGTSAGEQFF	-	TRBD2	TRBV29-1	TRBJ2-1
TGTGCCAGCAGGTATTGGCAATATTGGGAGGCACTCACAGATACGCAGTATTTT	CASRYWQYWEALTDTQYF	-	-	TRBV28	TRBJ2-3
TGTGCCAGCTCACGGAACCACCAAGAGACCCAGTACTTC	CASSRNHQETQYF	-	-	TRBV18	TRBJ2-5
TGTGCCAGCAGTTACTACGGCCCGCGGAATTCACCCCTCCACTTT	CASSYYGPRNSPLHF	-	-	TRBV6-6	TRBJ1-6
TGCGCCAGCAGCCAAGAAGGGACAGGGGAGGGCTACACCTTC	CASSQEGTGEGYTF	-	TRBD1	TRBV4-1	TRBJ1-2
TGTGCCAGCAGCGTAGCTTCTGAGCTTACGGTACCCTACGAGCAGTACTTC	CASSVASELTVPYEQYF	-	-	TRBV9	TRBJ2-7
TGTGCCAGCAGCGTATACCCAGGCGCGAACACTGAAGCTTTCTTT	CASSVYPGANTEAFF	few	-	TRBV9	TRBJ1-1
TGTGCCAGCCGGGGGGGTACCCGAAATAATGAAAAACTGTTTTTT	CASRGGTRNNEKLFF	-	-	TRBV27	TRBJ1-4
TGTGCCATCAGTGAGCGGACTAGTAGCACAGATACGCAGTATTTT	CAISERTSSTDTQYF	-	TRBD2	TRBV10-3	TRBJ2-3
TGTGCCAGCAGCTTAATGGGGGCTACGAAGACCCAGTACTTC	CASSLMGATKTQYF	-	-	TRBV13	TRBJ2-5
TGTGCCAGCAGGGGGGCGGAGTTCCTCTATGGCTACACCTTC	CASRGAEFLYGYTF	-	-	TRBV9	TRBJ1-2
TGTGCCAGCTCACCAATGACACTCTCCTACAATGAGCAGTTCTTC	CASSPMTLSYNEQFF	-	-	TRBV18	TRBJ2-1
TGTGCCAGCAGCTTGGCTTTGGGGGGCGGAACCCCCCTCCACTTT	CASSLALGGGTPLHF	-	-	TRBV5-6	TRBJ1-6
TGTGCCAGCTCAAGCCTTCTGCCGGTCGGCTCTGGGGCCAACGTCCTGACTTTC	CASSSLLPVGSGANVLTF	-	-	TRBV18	TRBJ2-6
TGTGCCAGCAGCCAGGGGGCCTACGAGCAGTACTTC	CASSQGAYEQYF	-	-	TRBV14	TRBJ2-7
TGTGCCAGCAGTTTCCCGGACAATGAGCAGTTCTTC	CASSFPDNEQFF	-	-	TRBV27	TRBJ2-1
TGTGCCTGGAGTGTAGGGGCAGATACGCAGTATTTT	CAWSVGADTQYF	-	-	TRBV30	TRBJ2-3
TGTGCCAGCAGTCCGCAATCCGTAGCGGGAGAGGTAGATACGCAGTATTTT	CASSPQSVAGEVDTQYF	-	TRBD2	TRBV27	TRBJ2-3
TGTGCCAGCAGCCCTAGTCTAGCGGGCACAGATACGCAGTATTTT	CASSPSLAGTDTQYF	once	TRBD2	TRBV7-3	TRBJ2-3
TGTGCCAGCAGCTTGGAGGGACAGGGTATCTTGGATACGCAGTATTTT	CASSLEGQGILDTQYF	-	TRBD1	TRBV13	TRBJ2-3
TGTGCCTGGAGTGTAGGTGATCCCCAGCATTTT	CAWSVGDPQHF	-	-	TRBV30	TRBJ1-5
TGTGCCACAGAGGGGTTCCGGACAGGGGGCTATGGCTACACCTTC	CATEGFRTGGYGYTF	-	TRBD1	TRBV10-3	TRBJ1-2
TGTGCCAGCAGCTTGGGAGGGGGACAGGGTAATGAAAAACTGTTTTTT	CASSLGGGQGNEKLFF	-	TRBD1	TRBV5-5	TRBJ1-4
TGTGCCAGCAGCGTAGTTGTCGAGGGGGGGCGGGAGACCCAGTACTTC	CASSVVVEGGRETQYF	-	-	TRBV9	TRBJ2-5
TGTGCCAGCTCACTATTCGCAACTAATGAAAAACTGTTTTTT	CASSLFATNEKLFF	-	-	TRBV18	TRBJ1-4
TGTGCCAGCAGCTTGGCCACATGGGGACAGCACTACGAGCAGTACTTC	CASSLATWGQHYEQYF	once	TRBD1	TRBV5-6	TRBJ2-7